The 8 T cell receptor beta chains reported below all come from one sample, sequenced in a study of type 1 regulatory T cells. Their target antigens are unknown. TCRdb fed the reads into MiXCR, producing one record per CDR3 protein. The sample has roughly 40,000 distinct CDR3 sequences; 9% to 15% are singletons. Sequencing was performed on cultured non-Tr1 T cells, either the whole culture or a sorted T cell fraction (not recorded which). All receptors derive from a human donor in good health.

Details on this clonotype: The CDR3 ends on some other residue instead of the conserved phenylalanine or tryptophan, so this is likely a read error. The rearrangement joins TRBV28 to TRBJ1-1; 10 nucleotides match TRBD1. V lost 4 bases and J lost 3; bases outside the gene matches: 2. The germline V gene has CDR1 MDHEN and CDR2 SYDVKM. CDR3 size: 14 residues. Written as DNA, the CDR3 is TGTGCCAGCAGTTCGGGACAGGGGTACACTGAAGCTTTCTCT. This translates into CASSSGQGYTEAFS.

This clonotype is medium-sized (0.01 to 0.1%). The rearrangement links TRBV4-2 to TRBJ1-2, with a weak D call TRBD1 (6 bases). Per germline, CDR1 LGHNA and CDR2 YNFKEQ. The CDR3 is 15 amino acids. The ends were cut back, 6 bases at V and 6 bases at J, with 20 bases in the middle. As DNA, the CDR3 is TGTGCCAGCAGGCTCAGCACAGGGAATAGCAATGGCTACACCTTC. Translated: CASRLSTGNSNGYTF.

This clonotype was seen at least ten times. The rearrangement joins TRBV27 to TRBJ2-5; D is possibly TRBD1 (6 bases). The CDR3 extends over 15 amino acids. Trimming cost V 4 bases and J 1 base, with 13 bases left between them. Germline V gives CDR1 MNHEY, CDR2 SMNVEV (reference sequence). The CDR3 spells CASSSAQGPQETQYF. The CDR3 DNA is TGTGCCAGCAGTTCTGCACAGGGACCCCAAGAGACCCAGTACTTC.

This chain connects TRBV20-1 to TRBJ2-3; D call uncertain. Looked up from germline, CDR1 is DFQATT and CDR2 is SNEGSKA (reference sequence). V lost 2 bases and J 6 bases, leaving 15 bases between the germline ends. The CDR3 length is 14 residues. The CDR3 is CSARKGGALDTQYF. Here the CDR3 DNA reads TGCAGTGCTAGAAAGGGTGGAGCTCTGGATACGCAGTATTTT.

The chain carries TRBV6-5 and TRBJ2-3, with D possibly matching TRBD1 (5 bases). V shed 6 bases and J shed 6 bases, with 10 bases lying between them. Per germline, CDR1 MNHEY and CDR2 SVGAGI. This CDR3 is built from 12 residues. The CDR3 DNA reads TGTGCCAGCAGCCCCCCAGGGGATACGCAGTATTTT. It translates to CASSPPGDTQYF.

In its sample, this clonotype was seen many times. J is TRBJ2-5 and V is TRBV12-3 or TRBV12-4; no clear D. The CDR3 runs 12 residues. V was trimmed by 3 bases and J by 5 bases, leaving 7 bases between them. CDR3 nucleotides: TGTGCCAGCAGTTTTTCTACGGAGACCCAGTACTTC. As protein: CASSFSTETQYF.

This clonotype was found many times. The CDR3 loop reads CASSLGPGQNYEQYF. CDR3 DNA sequence: TGCGCCAGCAGCTTGGGTCCGGGACAGAACTACGAGCAGTACTTC. The rearrangement joins TRBV5-1 to TRBJ2-7, with 7 bases identical to TRBD1. The CDR3 has 15 amino acids. The germline V gene encodes CDR1 SGHRS and CDR2 YFSETQ. V lost 0 bases to trimming and J lost 3 bases; unmatched junction nucleotides: 6.

This clonotype was counted many times. The genes are TRBV15 and TRBJ1-2, with a weak D call TRBD1 (5 bases). The V and J ends lost 8 bases and 4 bases respectively, with 8 bases between them. Looked up from germline, CDR1 is LNHNV and CDR2 is YYDKDF (reference sequence). The CDR3 has 11 amino acids. CDR3 amino acids: CATRDGYGYTF. CDR3 DNA: TGTGCCACCCGGGACGGCTATGGCTACACCTTC.